The 14 T cell receptor beta chains presented below share a single source sample, sequenced in a study of beta chain features in type 1 diabetes. General study points: Researchers report that Type 1 diabetes patients had moderately but significantly shorter TCRB CDR3s across all four CD4+ subsets.

TCRB transcripts that were expressed got sequenced, as all of the isolated RNA had been reverse transcribed. Here immunoSEQ multiplex PCR was the method, and the copy in TCRdb shows in-frame clones only, minus some. Here the sample spans some 240,000 clones, more than 15% being singletons. These receptors have no known antigen. The sequenced material came from naive CD4+ T cells from blood. These receptors all stem from a man aged 25-40 years with type 1 diabetes.

The sample holds a few counts of this clone. This chain uses TRBV28 with TRBJ2-1; no definite D call. This CDR3 region has 11 residues. The germline CDR1 and CDR2 sequences are MDHEN and SYDVKM. The ends were cut back, 4 bases at V and 9 bases at J, with 7 bases in the middle. CDR3 region: CASSSRAEQFF. Here the CDR3 DNA reads TGTGCCAGCAGTTCCCGGGCTGAGCAGTTCTTC.

In its sample, this clone was seen a few times. This chain connects TRBV7-2 to TRBJ1-2; a possible D gene is TRBD1 (5 bases). CDR1 is SGHTA, CDR2 FQGNSA, per germline. V was shortened by 5 bases and J by 4 bases, with 14 bases between the two germline ends. The CDR3 runs to 14 residues. The CDR3 DNA reads as TGTGCCAGCAGCCTTGTGACAGTTGGCTATGGCTACACCTTC. Protein sequence: CASSLVTVGYGYTF.

The chain couples TRBV11-2 to TRBJ2-1; 8 bases align to TRBD2. The CDR3 is 13 amino acids. The germline V gene has CDR1 SGHAT and CDR2 FQNNGV. The J segment lost 6 bases and the V segment lost 4 bases, leaving 2 bases of the junction unmatched. The CDR3 sequence: CASSSGTSNEQFF. In nucleotides, the CDR3 is TGTGCCAGCAGCTCGGGGACTAGCAATGAGCAGTTCTTC.

This rearrangement joins TRBV7-8 to TRBJ2-5; D gene unclear. V was clipped by 0 bases and J by 5 bases, with 13 bases between them. This CDR3 comprises 15 residues. The germline V gene encodes CDR1 SGHVS and CDR2 FQNEAQ. CDR3 DNA sequence: TGTGCCAGCAGCTTAGCTTGGGGAATTCAGGAGACCCAGTACTTC. It yields the protein CASSLAWGIQETQYF. The variable domain in full, with the rest retrieved from reference TRBV7-8 and TRBJ2-5, is GAGVSQSPRYKVAKRGQDVALRCDPISGHVSLFWYQQALGQGPEFLTYFQNEAQLDKSGLPSDRFFAERPEGSVSTLKIQRTQQEDSAVYLCASSLAWGIQETQYFGPGTRLLVL.

The V gene is TRBV7-9, the J gene TRBJ2-1; a possible D gene is TRBD2 (5 bases). Per the germline V gene, CDR1 is SEHNR and CDR2 is FQNEAQ (reference sequence). This CDR3 has 11 residues. V dropped 8 bases and J dropped 15 bases, with 17 bases sitting between them. The CDR3 DNA reads TGTGCCAGCTCGGGGAGCACATTATGGTTCTTC. Translating gives CASSGSTLWFF.

The J gene is TRBJ2-5, the V gene TRBV6-5; 8 nucleotides agree with TRBD1. The CDR3 covers 16 residues. The V segment lost 0 bases and the J segment 6 bases; nucleotides outside the gene matches: 9. Germline CDR1 MNHEY, CDR2 SVGAGI. The CDR3 DNA reads as TGTGCCAGCAGTTACTCGGCAGGGGGCGGTGGGAAGACCCAGTACTTC. Protein: CASSYSAGGGGKTQYF.

The chain joins TRBV2 to TRBJ2-6; D remains ambiguous. V was pared by 3 bases and J by 0 bases, with 6 bases between. Germline assignment: CDR1 SNHLY and CDR2 FYNNEI. The CDR3 is 15 residues long. CDR3 region: CASSDSLSGANVLTF. Written as DNA, the CDR3 is TGTGCCAGCAGTGACAGCCTCTCTGGGGCCAACGTCCTGACTTTC.

The V gene is TRBV20-1, the J gene TRBJ1-1, with a possible D match to TRBD1 (5 bases). V was trimmed by 6 bases and J by 7 bases, leaving 12 bases between them. Germline CDR1 reads DFQATT; CDR2 reads SNEGSKA (reference sequence). The length of the CDR3 is 11 residues. The CDR3 region has the DNA TGCAGTGCGGCTTTGGGGGTTGAAGCTTTCTTT. Translated: CSAALGVEAFF.

The chain combines TRBV9 with TRBJ1-1, with D possibly TRBD1 on 5 matching bases. V lost 7 bases and J 7 bases, leaving 17 bases between the germline ends. The CDR3 runs to 13 residues. The germline V gene has CDR1 SGDLS and CDR2 YYNGEE. Written as DNA, the CDR3 is TGTGCCAGCTTACATAGGAGGACAAGTGAAGCTTTCTTT. Residues: CASLHRRTSEAFF.

The rearrangement uses TRBV27 and TRBJ1-2; D perhaps matches TRBD1 (6 bases). Trimming removed 6 bases at V and 7 bases at J, with 18 bases between. The CDR3 totals 14 residues. The germline gives CDR1 MNHEY, CDR2 SMNVEV (reference sequence). The CDR3 spells CASSEAGDSRGYTF. The CDR3 region has the DNA TGTGCCAGCAGCGAAGCAGGGGATAGTCGTGGCTACACCTTC.

This chain's CDR3 is CATSRSPTGTSPQYF. For the CDR3, the DNA is TGTGCCACCAGCAGATCCCCCACCGGGACTTCCCCGCAGTATTTT. The V gene is TRBV15, the J gene TRBJ2-3; TRBD2 is a possible D gene (6 bases). V was shortened by 2 bases and J by 10 bases, with 19 bases between the two germline ends. Germline lookup yields CDR1 LNHNV and CDR2 YYDKDF (reference sequence). The CDR3 totals 15 residues.

This rearrangement joins TRBV4-2 to TRBJ2-7; D remains unclear. The ends were cut back, 1 base at V and 8 bases at J, with 12 bases in the middle. The CDR3 totals 13 residues. Germline lookup yields CDR1 LGHNA and CDR2 YNFKEQ. CDR3 sequence: CASSQGILVQQYF. The CDR3 nucleotides are TGTGCCAGCAGCCAAGGAATCCTAGTCCAGCAGTACTTC.

DNA for the CDR3: TGTGCCAGCAGCTTAGGGGTCCCCCGCTACAATGAGCAGTTCTTC. Residues: CASSLGVPRYNEQFF. This sequence joins TRBV7-8 and TRBJ2-1; D is ambiguous. There are 15 residues in the CDR3. Germline-derived CDR1 and CDR2 are SGHVS and FQNEAQ. The V end was cut by 1 base, the J end by 3 bases, with 10 bases between.

The chain links TRBV5-1 to TRBJ2-6; D is unresolved. The CDR3 is 15 amino acids. Germline loops: CDR1 SGHRS, CDR2 YFSETQ. Between the trimmed V and J ends, which lost 0 bases and 0 bases, there was a span of 4 bases. CDR3 sequence reads: CASSLGYSGANVLTF. The CDR3 nucleotides read TGCGCCAGCAGCTTGGGATACTCTGGGGCCAACGTCCTGACTTTC.